This T cell receptor (beta chain) is drawn from a study of blood T cell repertoires in COVID-19. Study details: The United States, Italy and Spain were the sources of the acute and convalescent COVID-19 samples. Nucleic acid was either cDNA or gDNA, and it came from T cells, B-cell-depleted T cells, or PBMCs.

Seattle researchers signed up patients amid active infection and tracked them longitudinally. Worth noting for this clone: This same CDR3 is encoded by further DNA sequences in the sample.

Under the authors' procedure: Nucleated cell counts were estimated from reference gene primer amplification. Only in-frame clones appear in the TCRdb table, and some are missing; sequencing was by immunoSEQ multiplex PCR. That table furnishes V, J and clone size, whereas the DNA furnished D and trimming. The sample shows around 300,000 clones, more than 80% of them seen only once. V trimming: 0 bases; J trimming: 5 bases; junction bases outside the gene matches: 5. Germline V gene lookup returns CDR1 SGDLS and CDR2 YYNGEE. The CDR3 is 16 amino acids. The sequenced sample consisted of peripheral blood. The chain links TRBV9 to TRBJ2-3; TRBD2 aligns across 11 bases. The receptor comes from a woman in her 30s with COVID-19, enrolled during active disease. CDR3 region: CASSVGLAGGVDTQYF. The CDR3 DNA sequence: TGTGCCAGCAGCGTAGGGCTAGCGGGAGGTGTAGATACGCAGTATTTT.